One sample yielded the 26 T cell receptor beta chains listed below, sequenced in a study of blood T cell repertoires in COVID-19. Sequenced by immunoSEQ multiplex PCR; TCRdb stores in-frame clones only, minus some. The sample records approximately 300,000 clones, more than 85% being singletons. The sequenced sample was PBMCs or T cells enriched from blood (not recorded which). The receptors here all came from a woman in her 30s who had recovered from COVID-19.

This clone has a handful of counts. The CDR3 spells CASSFLPSIDQPQHF. CDR3 in DNA: TGTGCCAGCAGTTTCCTACCCTCGATTGATCAGCCCCAGCATTTT. The V call is TRBV28, the J call TRBJ1-5; no definite D call. With 3 bases removed from V and 5 bases from J, the gap between germline ends came to 14 bases. The CDR3 totals 15 residues. Germline CDR1 is MDHEN and CDR2 is SYDVKM.

The rearrangement uses TRBV11-1 and TRBJ2-7; the match to TRBD1 covers 12 bases. The CDR3 covers 15 residues. J gave up 2 bases and V 5 bases, and 4 bases lay outside the gene matches. Germline V gene sequence: CDR1 SGHAT, CDR2 FQDESV (reference sequence). DNA for the CDR3: TGTGCCAGCAGCCTGGGACAGGGGGCGACCTACGAGCAGTACTTC. Its translation: CASSLGQGATYEQYF.

The gene calls are TRBV5-1 and TRBJ1-6; 9 nucleotides align to TRBD1. Looked up from germline, CDR1 is SGHRS and CDR2 is YFSETQ. V shed 4 bases and J 8 bases; nucleotides not matched to a gene: 19. The CDR3 extends over 19 amino acids. The CDR3 region is CASSKRRGLTGGDYSPLHF. DNA of the CDR3: TGCGCCAGCAGCAAAAGGCGAGGACTAACAGGGGGCGATTATTCACCCCTCCACTTT.

The V and J genes are TRBV25-1 and TRBJ2-2; D remains unclear. Per germline, CDR1 MGHDK and CDR2 SYGVNS. Between the trimmed V and J ends, which lost 6 bases and 2 bases, there was a span of 13 bases. The CDR3 covers 15 residues. The CDR3 reads CASSDRSTNTGELFF. CDR3 bases: TGTGCCAGCAGCGATCGGTCTACCAACACCGGGGAGCTGTTTTTT.

The rearrangement joins TRBV28 to TRBJ2-1; the match to TRBD1 covers 9 bases. The germline gives CDR1 MDHEN, CDR2 SYDVKM. V shed 5 bases and J 0 bases; nucleotides not matched to a gene: 2. The CDR3 is 15 residues long. CDR3 coding DNA: TGTGCCAGCAGTCGGGGACAGGGCTCCTACAATGAGCAGTTCTTC. It yields the protein CASSRGQGSYNEQFF.

The chain has TRBV27 and TRBJ1-1; a possible D gene is TRBD1 (5 bases). CDR1 and CDR2 (germline): MNHEY, SMNVEV (reference sequence). The CDR3 totals 16 residues. Trimming cost V 6 bases and J 1 base, with 18 bases left between them. The CDR3 bases are TGTGCCAGCAGCCGGACGCGGGGGGGAGAGAACACTGAAGCTTTCTTT. Encoded protein: CASSRTRGGENTEAFF.

J is TRBJ2-7 and V is TRBV10-3; weak D call: TRBD1 (6 bases). The CDR3 has 13 residues. Germline CDR1 and CDR2: ENHRY and SYGVKD. V dropped 6 bases and J dropped 2 bases, with 11 bases sitting between them. CDR3 in DNA: TGTGCCATCAGGTTAGGGGGAACCTACGAGCAGTACTTC. Translation gives CAIRLGGTYEQYF.

The chain links TRBV9 to TRBJ2-3; a weak D match, TRBD2 (6 bases). V was cut by 2 bases and J by 1 base, with 20 bases left in between. Germline CDR1 SGDLS, CDR2 YYNGEE. CDR3 length: 18 amino acids. CDR3 in amino acids: CASSVWASAAMGTDTQYF. The DNA of the CDR3 is TGTGCCAGCAGCGTTTGGGCTAGCGCCGCAATGGGCACAGATACGCAGTATTTT.

V and J are TRBV2 and TRBJ1-1, with 10 nucleotides matching TRBD1. With 9 bases clipped from V and 5 bases from J, the junction kept 9 bases outside the gene matches. Germline V gene data show CDR1 as SNHLY and CDR2 as FYNNEI. The CDR3 is 14 amino acids. CDR3 amino acids: CASRQGAGGTEAFF. The CDR3 nucleotides read TGTGCCAGTAGACAGGGGGCGGGTGGGACTGAAGCTTTCTTT.

This sequence joins TRBV7-9 and TRBJ2-1, with 7 bases aligning to TRBD2. Germline lookup yields CDR1 SEHNR and CDR2 FQNEAQ (reference sequence). The CDR3 extends over 15 amino acids. J gave up 8 bases and V 0 bases, and 7 bases lay outside the gene matches. CDR3 in DNA: TGTGCCAGCAGCTTAGCCCTAAGCGGGGTGGATGAGCAGTTCTTC. As protein: CASSLALSGVDEQFF.

The rearrangement links TRBV25-1 to TRBJ1-3; D call uncertain. The germline CDR1 and CDR2 sequences are MGHDK and SYGVNS. The length of the CDR3 is 15 residues. V lost 3 bases and J 1 base, leaving 10 bases between the germline ends. The CDR3 protein is CASSDARGSGNTIYF. The CDR3 bases are TGTGCCAGCAGTGACGCCCGAGGGTCTGGAAACACCATATATTTT.

The chain carries TRBV7-2 and TRBJ1-2; maybe TRBD1 (5 bases). Germline CDR1 is SGHTA and CDR2 is FQGNSA. Trimming left V 3 bases short and J 8 bases short, with 10 bases between. This CDR3 has 12 amino acids. In nucleotides, the CDR3 is TGTGCCAGCAGCTTGACAGCCACCGGCTACACCTTC. Encoded protein: CASSLTATGYTF.

The V and J genes are TRBV3-1 (or the pseudogene TRBV3-2) and TRBJ2-1; 9 bases align to TRBD2. Germline assignment: CDR1 LGHDT and CDR2 YNNKEL (reference sequence). Trimming took 0 bases from V and 2 from J; bases not matched to a gene: 5. The CDR3 contains 17 residues. CDR3 sequence: CASSQDTASGAYNEQFF. Written as DNA, the CDR3 is TGTGCCAGCAGCCAAGATACGGCTAGCGGGGCCTACAATGAGCAGTTCTTC.

The gene calls are TRBV28 and TRBJ1-3, with 8 nucleotides matching TRBD1. The CDR3 covers 16 residues. Germline V gives CDR1 MDHEN, CDR2 SYDVKM. After removal of 8 bases from V and 0 bases from J, the junction contained 9 bases not matched to a gene. CDR3 DNA sequence: TGTGCCAGCCGGGGGACAGGACTAATCTCTGGAAACACCATATATTTT. This codes for CASRGTGLISGNTIYF.

The chain recombines TRBV9 with TRBJ1-1, with unresolved D. The CDR3 runs to 12 residues. CDR1 SGDLS and CDR2 YYNGEE come from the germline V gene. The ends were cut back, 4 bases at V and 6 bases at J, with 10 bases in the middle. CDR3 in amino acids: CASSTRDSEAFF. The CDR3 DNA is TGTGCCAGCAGCACCAGAGACTCTGAAGCTTTCTTT.

The chain carries TRBV24-1 and TRBJ1-5, with 11 bases lining up with TRBD1. After removal of 3 bases from V and 6 bases from J, the junction contained 3 bases not matched to a gene. The CDR3 is 15 residues long. Germline CDR1 KGHDR, CDR2 SFDVKD. CDR3 in DNA: TGTGCCACCAGTGATGCCGGGACAGGGGGTCAGCCCCAGCATTTT. Amino acids: CATSDAGTGGQPQHF.

This chain connects TRBV3-1 (or the pseudogene TRBV3-2) to TRBJ2-3; perhaps TRBD1 as D (5 bases). Between the trimmed V and J ends, which lost 0 bases and 7 bases, there was a span of 8 bases. This CDR3 is 13 amino acids long. Germline V gene sequence: CDR1 LGHDT, CDR2 YNNKEL (reference sequence). The CDR3 reads CASSQEGVYTQYF. Written as DNA, the CDR3 is TGTGCCAGCAGCCAAGAAGGGGTTTATACGCAGTATTTT.

As for this clone: One end of the junction fails to match germline, which may point to a read error. The chain carries TRBV2 and TRBJ2-7; 8 nucleotides agree with TRBD2. This CDR3 comprises 11 residues. Per germline, CDR1 SNHLY and CDR2 FYNNEI. CDR3 DNA sequence: TGTGCCAGCAGTGAGATCGGGGGGGCGGTCTTC. It translates to CASSEIGGAVF.

This chain links TRBV11-2 with TRBJ2-1, with no clear D. Trimming left V 0 bases short and J 12 bases short, with 15 bases between. CDR1 and CDR2 from the germline V gene are SGHAT and FQNNGV. This CDR3 comprises 14 residues. The CDR3 sequence: CASSLDPFPSVQFF. CDR3 sequence (DNA): TGTGCCAGCAGCTTAGATCCCTTCCCGAGTGTGCAGTTCTTC.

V gene TRBV30 combines with J gene TRBJ1-4; tentatively, D is TRBD1 (6 bases). The CDR3 has 13 amino acids. With 3 bases removed from V and 4 bases from J, the gap between germline ends came to 9 bases. Per the germline V gene, CDR1 is GTSNPN and CDR2 is SVGIG (reference sequence). The CDR3 DNA follows: TGTGCCTGGAGCGCAGGGGATAATGAAAAACTGTTTTTT. This sequence encodes CAWSAGDNEKLFF. The variable domain in full, with the rest retrieved from reference TRBV30 and TRBJ1-4, is SQTIHQWPATLVQPVGSPLSLECTVEGTSNPNLYWYRQAAGRGLQLLFYSVGIGQISSEVPQNLSASRPQDRQFILSSKKLLLSDSGFYLCAWSAGDNEKLFFGSGTQLSVL.

This sequence joins TRBV27 and TRBJ2-3, with 9 bases identical to TRBD1. CDR1 and CDR2 (germline): MNHEY, SMNVEV (reference sequence). V shed 4 bases and J 3 bases; nucleotides not matched to a gene: 5. The CDR3 runs 15 residues. The CDR3 DNA reads as TGTGCCAGCAGTTCTGGACAGGGGAGGACAGATACGCAGTATTTT. Protein product: CASSSGQGRTDTQYF.

The rearrangement links TRBV7-9 to TRBJ1-2; D is uncertain. Germline loops: CDR1 SEHNR, CDR2 FQNEAQ (reference sequence). The CDR3 totals 14 residues. V lost 2 bases and J lost 7, with 14 bases in between. CDR3 coding DNA: TGTGCCAGCAGCTTATCGCGGGATGGTAGTGGCTACACCTTC. Protein: CASSLSRDGSGYTF.

Worth noting for this clone: Other DNA sequences in the same sample also yield this CDR3. This chain joins TRBV6-5 and TRBJ2-2; D perhaps matches TRBD1 (5 bases). Looked up from germline, CDR1 is MNHEY and CDR2 is SVGAGI. The length of the CDR3 is 15 residues. V gave up 6 bases and J gave up 0 bases, with 11 bases separating them. This CDR3 reads CASRRQGANTGELFF. The CDR3 DNA sequence: TGTGCCAGCAGGCGCCAGGGCGCGAACACCGGGGAGCTGTTTTTT.

The chain is built from TRBV18 and TRBJ1-6, with a weak D call TRBD1 (5 bases). V dropped 2 bases and J dropped 10 bases, with 12 bases sitting between them. This CDR3 is 14 amino acids long. CDR1 and CDR2 from the germline V gene are KGHSH and LQKENI. The CDR3 bases are TGTGCCAGCTCACCATTGGGACTGGAGTCACCCCTCCACTTT. This sequence encodes CASSPLGLESPLHF.

V is TRBV11-2 and J is TRBJ1-1; tentatively, D is TRBD1 (5 bases). V lost 5 bases to trimming and J lost 0 bases, with 7 bases between them. Germline V CDR1 and CDR2: SGHAT, FQNNGV. This CDR3 is built from 13 residues. The CDR3 loop reads CASSPTVNTEAFF. CDR3 DNA sequence: TGTGCCAGCAGCCCGACAGTGAACACTGAAGCTTTCTTT.

This chain uses TRBV2 with TRBJ1-5; D gene unclear. CDR3 length: 14 residues. Looked up from germline, CDR1 is SNHLY and CDR2 is FYNNEI. Trimming removed 5 bases at V and 5 bases at J, with 13 bases between. CDR3 DNA sequence: TGTGCCAGCAGTACCGAGGGCGGCGATCAGCCCCAGCATTTT. Protein: CASSTEGGDQPQHF.